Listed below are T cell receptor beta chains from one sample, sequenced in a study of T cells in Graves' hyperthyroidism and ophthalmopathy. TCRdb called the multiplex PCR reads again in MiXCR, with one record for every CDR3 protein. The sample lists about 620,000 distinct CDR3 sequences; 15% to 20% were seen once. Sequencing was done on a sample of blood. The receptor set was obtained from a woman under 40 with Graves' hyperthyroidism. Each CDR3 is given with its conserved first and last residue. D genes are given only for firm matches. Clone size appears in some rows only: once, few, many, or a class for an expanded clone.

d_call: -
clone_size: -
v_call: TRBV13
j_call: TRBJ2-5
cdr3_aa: CASSERRSQETQYF
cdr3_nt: TGTGCCAGCAGCGAAAGACGATCCCAAGAGACCCAGTACTTC

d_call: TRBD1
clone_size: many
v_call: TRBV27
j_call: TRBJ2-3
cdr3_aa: CASSSAGTALTDTQYF
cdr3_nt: TGTGCCAGCAGTTCAGCCGGGACAGCCCTCACAGATACGCAGTATTTT

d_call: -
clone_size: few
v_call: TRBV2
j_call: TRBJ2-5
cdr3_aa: CASTSYAERGETQYF
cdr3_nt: TGTGCCAGCACCTCCTACGCGGAGAGGGGAGAGACCCAGTACTTC

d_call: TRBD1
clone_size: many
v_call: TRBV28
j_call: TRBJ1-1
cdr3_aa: CASTQGQGYTMNTEAFF
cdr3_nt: TGTGCCAGTACACAAGGACAGGGGTATACCATGAACACTGAAGCTTTCTTT

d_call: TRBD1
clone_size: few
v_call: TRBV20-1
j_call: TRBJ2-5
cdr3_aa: CSAREWDRGTETQYF
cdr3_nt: TGCAGTGCTAGAGAGTGGGACAGGGGGACGGAGACCCAGTACTTC

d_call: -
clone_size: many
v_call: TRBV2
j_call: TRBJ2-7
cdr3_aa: CASSAGQRVTYEQYF
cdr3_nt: TGTGCCAGCAGTGCGGGGCAGAGGGTGACCTACGAGCAGTACTTC

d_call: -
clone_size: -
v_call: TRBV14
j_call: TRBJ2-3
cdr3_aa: CASSQNEGDTQYF
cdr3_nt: TGTGCCAGCAGCCAAAACGAAGGAGATACGCAGTATTTT

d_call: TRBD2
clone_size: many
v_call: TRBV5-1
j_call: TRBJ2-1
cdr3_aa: CASWTSRNEQFF
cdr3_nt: TGCGCCAGTTGGACTAGTAGGAATGAGCAGTTCTTC

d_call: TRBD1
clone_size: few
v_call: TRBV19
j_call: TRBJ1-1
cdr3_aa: CASRLQGAEAFF
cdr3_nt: TGTGCCAGTCGCTTACAGGGGGCTGAAGCTTTCTTT

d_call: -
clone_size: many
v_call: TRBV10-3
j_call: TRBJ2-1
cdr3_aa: CAISESGGGQFF
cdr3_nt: TGTGCCATCAGTGAGTCGGGAGGGGGCCAGTTCTTC

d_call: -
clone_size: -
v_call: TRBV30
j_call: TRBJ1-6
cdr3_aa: CAWTGTDNSPLHF
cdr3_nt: TGTGCCTGGACCGGGACGGATAATTCACCCCTCCACTTT

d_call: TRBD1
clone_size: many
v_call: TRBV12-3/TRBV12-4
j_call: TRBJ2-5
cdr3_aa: CASSLRGQETQYF
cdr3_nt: TGTGCCAGCAGCCTCAGGGGGCAAGAGACCCAGTACTTC

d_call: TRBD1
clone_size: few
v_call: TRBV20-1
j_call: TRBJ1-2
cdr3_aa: CSAPALQGAVGYTF
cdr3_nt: TGCAGTGCTCCAGCGCTACAGGGGGCTGTTGGCTACACCTTC

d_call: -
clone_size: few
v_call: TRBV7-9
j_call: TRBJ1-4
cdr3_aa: CASSLARGNEKLFF
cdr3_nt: TGTGCCAGCAGCTTAGCCCGGGGGAATGAAAAACTGTTTTTT

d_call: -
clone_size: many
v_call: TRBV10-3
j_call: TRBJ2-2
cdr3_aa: CATREWTGTGELFF
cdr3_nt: TGTGCCACCCGAGAGTGGACTGGAACCGGGGAGCTGTTTTTT

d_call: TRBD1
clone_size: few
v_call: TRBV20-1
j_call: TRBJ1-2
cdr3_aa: CSARSSPGGITNYGYTF
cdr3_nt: TGCAGTGCTAGAAGTTCTCCAGGGGGTATAACTAACTATGGCTACACCTTC

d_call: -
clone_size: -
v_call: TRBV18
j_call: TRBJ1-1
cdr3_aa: CASSPRKTENTEAFF
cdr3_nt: TGTGCCAGCTCACCTCGTAAGACCGAGAACACTGAAGCTTTCTTT

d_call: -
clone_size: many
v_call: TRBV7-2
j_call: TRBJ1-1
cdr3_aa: CASSFGALSKAFF
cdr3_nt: TGTGCCAGCAGCTTCGGGGCCCTTTCGAAGGCTTTCTTT

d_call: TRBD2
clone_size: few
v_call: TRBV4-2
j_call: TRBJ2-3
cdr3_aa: CASSLSGTSGTDTQYF
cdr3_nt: TGTGCCAGCAGCCTGTCCGGGACTAGCGGTACAGATACGCAGTATTTT

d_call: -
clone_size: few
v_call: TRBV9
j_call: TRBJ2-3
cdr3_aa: CASSRGGADTQYF
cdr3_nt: TGTGCCAGCAGCCGAGGGGGGGCTGATACGCAGTATTTT

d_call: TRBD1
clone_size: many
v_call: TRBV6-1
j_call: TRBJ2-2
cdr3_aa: CASSDTDRVLRELFF
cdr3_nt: TGTGCCAGCAGCGACACGGACAGGGTGCTCAGGGAGCTGTTTTTT

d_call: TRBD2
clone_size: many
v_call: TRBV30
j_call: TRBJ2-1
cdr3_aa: CAWSVPLAGVHEQFF
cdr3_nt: TGTGCCTGGAGTGTACCACTAGCGGGAGTACATGAGCAGTTCTTC

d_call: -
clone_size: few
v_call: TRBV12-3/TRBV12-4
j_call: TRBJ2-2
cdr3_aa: CASSLYRHNTGELFF
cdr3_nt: TGTGCCAGCAGTTTATATAGGCACAACACCGGGGAGCTGTTTTTT

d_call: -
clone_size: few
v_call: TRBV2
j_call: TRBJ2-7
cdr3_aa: CASSELGRRYEQYF
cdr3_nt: TGTGCCAGCAGTGAATTAGGGAGAAGATACGAGCAGTACTTC

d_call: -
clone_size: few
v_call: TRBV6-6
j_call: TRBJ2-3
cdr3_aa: CASSYETSLSATQYF
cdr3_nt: TGTGCCAGCAGTTACGAGACTAGTCTATCCGCAACGCAGTATTTT

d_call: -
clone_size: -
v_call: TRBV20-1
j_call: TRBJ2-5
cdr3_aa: CSASWLNQETQYF
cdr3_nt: TGCAGTGCTAGCTGGCTCAACCAAGAGACCCAGTACTTC

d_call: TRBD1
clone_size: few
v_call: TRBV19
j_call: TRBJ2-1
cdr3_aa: CASSTRQGPYNEQFF
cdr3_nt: TGTGCCAGTAGCACGCGACAGGGTCCCTACAATGAGCAGTTCTTC